A selection of T cell receptor beta chains follows, all from one sample in a study of T cells in Graves' hyperthyroidism and ophthalmopathy. TCRdb processed the multiplex PCR reads anew with MiXCR; each CDR3 protein has one entry. This sample has about 300,000 distinct CDR3 sequences; approximately 18% occur once, and the top ten carry about two fifths. The sequenced sample was blood. The origin of the receptors is a man aged 45-65 years with Graves' ophthalmopathy. CDR3s include the opening cysteine and the closing phenylalanine or tryptophan. D genes are given only for firm matches. A row's size may be missing; if present it is once, few, many or a size class.

j_call,clone_size,d_call,v_call,cdr3_aa,cdr3_nt
TRBJ2-1,-,-,TRBV10-3,CAIRPGAGRGTEQFF,TGTGCCATCAGGCCCGGCGCGGGCCGGGGTACTGAGCAGTTCTTC
TRBJ1-4,few,-,TRBV28,CAISQGATNEKLFF,TGTGCCATCTCACAGGGAGCCACTAATGAAAAACTGTTTTTT
TRBJ1-1,many,-,TRBV15,CATSSGHHTEAFF,TGTGCCACCAGCAGCGGGCACCACACTGAAGCTTTCTTT
TRBJ2-2,many,-,TRBV11-2,CASSTHRGGSTGELFF,TGTGCCAGCAGCACCCACAGGGGCGGGAGCACCGGGGAGCTGTTTTTT
TRBJ1-1,-,TRBD1,TRBV9,CASSVQIQGTEAFF,TGTGCCAGCAGCGTACAGATACAGGGGACTGAAGCTTTCTTT
TRBJ1-2,few,TRBD1,TRBV30,CAWSEGDRVYGYTF,TGTGCCTGGAGTGAAGGGGACAGGGTCTATGGCTACACCTTC
TRBJ2-2,many,TRBD2,TRBV5-5,CASSLGLAGGGGGELFF,TGTGCCAGCAGCTTGGGGCTAGCGGGAGGCGGCGGCGGGGAGCTGTTTTTT
TRBJ1-5,many,-,TRBV20-1,CSARDPSRPQHF,TGCAGTGCTAGAGATCCTAGTCGGCCCCAGCATTTT
TRBJ2-2,few,TRBD1,TRBV10-3,CAISTNRGNTGELFF,TGTGCCATCAGTACTAACAGGGGGAACACCGGGGAGCTGTTTTTT
TRBJ1-2,few,-,TRBV29-1,CSVEDLAGLNYGYTF,TGCAGCGTTGAAGATCTCGCAGGCCTCAACTATGGCTACACCTTC
TRBJ2-7,many,-,TRBV20-1,CSASRSGTGYEQYF,TGCAGTGCTTCAAGATCCGGGACGGGCTACGAGCAGTACTTC
TRBJ2-1,many,-,TRBV13,CASSRDGLSYNEQFF,TGTGCCAGCAGCCGTGACGGCCTCTCCTACAATGAGCAGTTCTTC
TRBJ2-5,few,TRBD2,TRBV6-1,CASSEAFGTSGLQETQYF,TGTGCCAGCAGTGAAGCGTTCGGGACTAGCGGTCTACAAGAGACCCAGTACTTC
TRBJ2-1,-,TRBD2,TRBV6-5,CASSYQGLAGEGQFF,TGTGCCAGCAGTTACCAGGGACTAGCGGGAGAAGGGCAGTTCTTC
TRBJ2-2,few,-,TRBV6-8,CASTRRGSNTGELFF,TGTGCCAGCACCAGACGGGGGTCGAACACCGGGGAGCTGTTTTTT
TRBJ2-7,-,-,TRBV12-3/TRBV12-4,CASSRREGPSDEQYF,TGTGCCAGCAGCCGGAGAGAGGGACCCTCCGACGAGCAGTACTTC
TRBJ2-7,few,TRBD2,TRBV20-1,CSAAGVGSAGVDWSYEQYF,TGCAGTGCCGCCGGGGTTGGGTCAGCGGGAGTGGATTGGTCCTACGAGCAGTACTTC
TRBJ2-3,few,TRBD2,TRBV24-1,CATSEVGLAGVGDTQYF,TGTGCCACCAGTGAGGTGGGACTAGCGGGAGTAGGAGATACGCAGTATTTT
TRBJ1-2,few,-,TRBV10-3,CAISESPGLQGYGYTF,TGTGCCATCAGTGAGTCACCAGGCCTCCAGGGCTATGGCTACACCTTC
TRBJ2-7,many,TRBD2,TRBV7-8,CASSSGTSGFFDYEQYF,TGTGCCAGCAGCTCCGGGACTAGCGGGTTCTTTGACTACGAGCAGTACTTC
TRBJ2-1,-,TRBD2,TRBV7-8,CASSSTGWTSGGNEQFF,TGTGCCAGCAGCTCAACTGGCTGGACTAGCGGAGGGAATGAGCAGTTCTTC
TRBJ1-5,-,-,TRBV6-1,CASSRRGNQPQHF,TGTGCCAGCAGTCGCAGGGGAAATCAGCCCCAGCATTTT
TRBJ2-2,-,TRBD2,TRBV4-2,CASSQGTSTNTGELFF,TGTGCCAGCAGCCAGGGGACTAGCACTAACACCGGGGAGCTGTTTTTT
TRBJ2-3,-,-,TRBV3-1,CASAATDTQYF,TGTGCCAGCGCAGCGACAGATACGCAGTATTTT
TRBJ1-1,few,-,TRBV24-1,CANKPPPDPPNTEAFF,TGTGCCAACAAGCCCCCCCCCGATCCCCCGAACACTGAAGCTTTCTTT
TRBJ2-7,many,-,TRBV2,CASMGSTREQYF,TGTGCCAGCATGGGGTCCACAAGGGAGCAGTACTTC
TRBJ1-6,-,-,TRBV5-4,CASSPSLGPNSLLHF,TGTGCCAGCAGCCCTTCCCTGGGACCCAATTCACTCCTCCACTTT
TRBJ1-5,few,-,TRBV20-1,CSAKLTSRNQPQHF,TGCAGTGCCAAACTGACATCTCGCAATCAGCCCCAGCATTTT
TRBJ2-3,-,-,TRBV9,CASSVAPSEDTQYF,TGTGCCAGCAGCGTAGCCCCTAGCGAAGATACGCAGTATTTT
TRBJ2-7,few,TRBD2,TRBV4-1,CASSQGLAGLASSYEQYF,TGCGCCAGCAGCCAAGGACTAGCCGGACTCGCCAGCTCCTACGAGCAGTACTTC
TRBJ1-1,many,-,TRBV28,CASSTPDSETEAFF,TGTGCCAGCAGTACCCCGGACAGTGAGACTGAAGCTTTCTTT
TRBJ2-5,few,TRBD2,TRBV9,CASSVASSGSETQYF,TGTGCCAGCAGCGTAGCCTCTAGCGGGAGTGAGACCCAGTACTTC